These 28 T cell receptor beta chains came from one sample sequenced in a study of T-cell reconstitution after alpha-beta-depleted transplantation in children. Unique molecular identifiers were used in preparing the TCRbeta library. TCRdb re-called the PCR reads with MiXCR, one entry per CDR3 protein. The sample has more than 450,000 distinct CDR3 sequences; about 18% are singletons. Source: PBMCs from the stem cell graft donor, taken from the stem cell graft. Receptors originate from a human donor who donated a stem cell graft to a child with acute lymphoblastic leukemia.

The chain recombines TRBV9 with TRBJ2-3; no clear D gene. V was trimmed by 3 bases and J by 1 base, leaving 21 bases between them. Looked up from germline, CDR1 is SGDLS and CDR2 is YYNGEE. The CDR3 totals 18 residues. The CDR3 bases are TGTGCCAGCAGCGCCTTCTCCCTTAGCTTCGTTCGCACAGATACGCAGTATTTT. Amino acid sequence: CASSAFSLSFVRTDTQYF.

The rearrangement uses TRBV3-1 and TRBJ2-7, with a weak D call TRBD2 (6 bases). Germline V gives CDR1 LGHDT, CDR2 YNNKEL (reference sequence). This CDR3 has 14 residues. Trimming shortened V by 1 base and J by 4 bases, and 11 bases separated the two germline ends. The CDR3 bases are TGTGCCAGCAGCCAAGCTGACGGGAGATACGAGCAGTACTTC. It specifies CASSQADGRYEQYF.

The chain joins TRBV19 to TRBJ2-5; no clear D gene. The CDR3 is made up of 14 amino acids. Trimming pared 8 bases from V and 2 bases from J, leaving 15 bases between. CDR1 and CDR2 from the germline V gene are LNHDA and SQIVND (reference sequence). The CDR3 loop is CASAWTLGQETQYF. The CDR3 DNA is TGTGCCAGTGCCTGGACGTTGGGGCAAGAGACCCAGTACTTC. The full variable domain, its missing parts supplied by reference TRBV19 and TRBJ2-5, is DGGITQSPKYLFRKEGQNVTLSCEQNLNHDAMYWYRQDPGQGLRLIYYSQIVNDFQKGDIAEGYSVSREKKESFPLTVTSAQKNPTAFYLCASAWTLGQETQYFGPGTRLLVL.

This clonotype was counted only a few times. This chain connects TRBV2 to TRBJ2-7; 10 bases line up with TRBD2. Germline V gives CDR1 SNHLY, CDR2 FYNNEI. The V and J ends lost 3 bases and 6 bases, in that order; junction bases with no gene match: 14. The CDR3 sequence is 17 residues long. CDR3 region: CASSDLSSWTSGLEQYF. The CDR3 DNA reads as TGTGCCAGCAGTGACCTCTCCTCTTGGACTAGCGGTCTCGAGCAGTACTTC.

The chain joins TRBV25-1 to TRBJ1-3; 8 nucleotides align to TRBD1. Germline V gives CDR1 MGHDK, CDR2 SYGVNS. The CDR3 consists of 14 residues. Trimming at V came to 9 bases and at J to 4 bases, leaving 8 bases not matched to a gene. The CDR3 region is CASSRGLEGNTIYF. The DNA of the CDR3 is TGTGCCAGTTCCAGGGGGCTGGAGGGAAACACCATATATTTT.

This clonotype occurred a few times. The chain combines TRBV5-1 with TRBJ2-2, with TRBD2 matching over 14 bases. The germline V gene has CDR1 SGHRS and CDR2 YFSETQ. The ends lost 9 bases at V and 5 bases at J; junction bases unmatched: 9. This CDR3 has 16 residues. CDR3 residues: CAIATSGRAVTGELFF. Written as DNA, the CDR3 is TGCGCCATTGCGACTAGCGGGAGGGCGGTTACCGGGGAGCTGTTTTTT.

This clonotype was observed a few times. This chain joins TRBV29-1 and TRBJ2-1; perhaps TRBD1 as D (5 bases). The CDR3 runs 12 residues. Per germline, CDR1 SQVTM and CDR2 ANQGSEA. V lost 3 bases and J lost 8, with 11 bases in between. CDR3 protein: CSVEQGVDEQFF. Here the CDR3 DNA reads TGCAGCGTTGAGCAGGGTGTCGATGAGCAGTTCTTC.

This clonotype turned up a few times. The V and J genes are TRBV10-3 and TRBJ2-2, with no clear D. Germline values: CDR1 ENHRY, CDR2 SYGVKD. The CDR3 has 13 amino acids. V was cut by 11 bases and J by 0 bases, with 10 bases left in between. The DNA of the CDR3 is TGTGCCGTCGCCTCGGCGAACACCGGGGAGCTGTTTTTT. Amino acids: CAVASANTGELFF.

This clonotype was recorded many times. The chain links TRBV5-1 to TRBJ2-7; 8 positions agree with TRBD2. Trimming removed 3 bases from V and 4 bases from J; junction bases left unmatched: 6. CDR1 SGHRS and CDR2 YFSETQ come from the germline V gene. The CDR3 is 14 amino acids. CDR3 DNA sequence: TGCGCCAGCAGCTCGGGACTAGGCCCTTACGAGCAGTACTTC. The encoded protein is CASSSGLGPYEQYF.

The rearrangement joins TRBV12-3 or TRBV12-4 to TRBJ1-2; D is unclear. Trimming left V 2 bases short and J 6 bases short, with 16 bases between. CDR3 length: 15 residues. CDR3 in amino acids: CASSLQSPHGHGYTF. CDR3 in DNA: TGTGCCAGCAGTTTACAGTCCCCGCATGGGCATGGCTACACCTTC.

In this sample, this clonotype turned up a few times. The chain couples TRBV12-3 or TRBV12-4 to TRBJ2-7; TRBD2 is a possible D gene (6 bases). V lost 5 bases to trimming and J lost 2 bases, with 16 bases between them. The CDR3 runs 15 residues. CDR3 amino acids: CASSRGTGKTYEQYF. For the CDR3, the DNA is TGTGCCAGCAGTCGGGGGACGGGAAAAACCTACGAGCAGTACTTC.

This clonotype was counted a few times. The chain uses TRBV7-9 and TRBJ2-3; D ambiguous. The length of the CDR3 is 15 residues. In germline, CDR1 is SEHNR, CDR2 FQNEAQ (reference sequence). Trimming shortened V by 5 bases and J by 0 bases, and 12 bases separated the two germline ends. The CDR3 spells CASSPDVPSTDTQYF. Here the CDR3 DNA reads TGTGCCAGCAGCCCCGACGTCCCCAGCACAGATACGCAGTATTTT.

The chain links TRBV6-1 to TRBJ2-1; a possible D gene is TRBD2 (6 bases). This CDR3 is 16 amino acids long. V was clipped by 7 bases and J by 2 bases, with 18 bases between them. Germline loops: CDR1 MNHNS, CDR2 SASEGT. The CDR3 DNA follows: TGTGCCAGCATCTGGGGCCCGGGACTCCCCTACAATGAGCAGTTCTTC. This encodes CASIWGPGLPYNEQFF.

This clonotype was found a few times. The chain is built from TRBV25-1 and TRBJ2-5, with D perhaps matching TRBD1 (5 bases). This CDR3 has 14 amino acids. The V end lost 1 base, the J end lost 3 bases, and 9 bases lay between the germline ends. The germline V gene encodes CDR1 MGHDK and CDR2 SYGVNS. The CDR3 spells CASSELAGKETQYF. In DNA form, the CDR3 reads TGTGCCAGCAGTGAATTGGCAGGGAAAGAGACCCAGTACTTC. Looking up the rest from reference TRBV25-1 and TRBJ2-5 gives the full variable domain: EADIYQTPRYLVIGTGKKITLECSQTMGHDKMYWYQQDPGMELHLIHYSYGVNSTEKGDLSSESTVSRIRTEHFPLTLESARPSHTSQYLCASSELAGKETQYFGPGTRLLVL.

This clonotype was counted only a few times. The chain carries TRBV12-3 or TRBV12-4 and TRBJ2-5; D possibly corresponds to TRBD1 (7 bases). This CDR3 spans 16 amino acids. With 5 bases removed from V and 3 bases from J, the gap between germline ends came to 19 bases. The CDR3 here is CASSPHRGGREETQYF. In DNA, the CDR3 is TGTGCCAGCAGTCCTCACAGGGGAGGAAGAGAAGAGACCCAGTACTTC.

This sequence joins TRBV12-3 or TRBV12-4 and TRBJ1-5, with D perhaps TRBD1 (6 bases). The CDR3 runs 13 residues. Trimming removed 6 bases at V and 11 bases at J, with 17 bases between. The CDR3 loop is CASRKDPKGAQHF. In DNA form, the CDR3 reads TGTGCCAGCAGGAAAGACCCCAAGGGGGCCCAGCATTTT.

To note about this clonotype: A clone one base away is much larger, so this may be a read error. The CDR3 region has the DNA TGTGCCAGCAGTTTGAGACTCAATGAGCAGTTCTTC. Translated: CASSLRLNEQFF. This chain connects TRBV28 to TRBJ2-1; D call uncertain. The CDR3 runs to 12 residues. From germline, CDR1 is MDHEN and CDR2 SYDVKM. Trimming cost V 3 bases and J 6 bases, with 6 bases left between them.

This sequence joins TRBV27 and TRBJ1-2; D gene uncertain. The germline CDR1 and CDR2 sequences are MNHEY and SMNVEV (reference sequence). CDR3 length equals 14 residues. Trimming removed 3 bases at V and 6 bases at J, with 14 bases between. In nucleotides, the CDR3 is TGTGCCAGCAGTTTTAAGGGCGCTTTGGATGGCTACACCTTC. Encoded protein: CASSFKGALDGYTF.

The V and J genes are TRBV12-3 or TRBV12-4 and TRBJ2-3; 10 nucleotides agree with TRBD2. The ends lost 7 bases at V and 2 bases at J; junction bases unmatched: 15. The CDR3 is 18 amino acids. The DNA of the CDR3 is TGTGCCAGCAATCCACCTATCACCCTAGCGGGGGCCACAGATACGCAGTATTTT. It translates to CASNPPITLAGATDTQYF.

The genes are TRBV18 and TRBJ1-1, with 8 bases aligning to TRBD1. The CDR3 totals 16 residues. Germline V CDR1 and CDR2: KGHSH, LQKENI. V lost 4 bases to trimming and J lost 2 bases; unmatched junction nucleotides: 9. CDR3 DNA sequence: TGTGCCAGCTCACTGATGACAGGGGCCCACAACACTGAAGCTTTCTTT. This translates into CASSLMTGAHNTEAFF.

This clonotype was found many times. Mismatch with germline at one junction end may stem from a read error. The chain recombines TRBV5-1 with TRBJ1-5; 10 positions match TRBD1. The germline gives CDR1 SGHRS, CDR2 YFSETQ. CDR3 length equals 15 residues. Written as DNA, the CDR3 is TGTGCCAGCAGCTTGACAGGGGGCAGCAATCAGCCCCAGCATTTT. It yields the protein CASSLTGGSNQPQHF.

This clonotype came up a few times. The V call is TRBV29-1, the J call TRBJ2-1, with D perhaps TRBD1 (6 bases). The CDR3 has 11 amino acids. Trimming stripped 6 bases from V and 9 bases from J, with 12 bases between. CDR1 and CDR2 (germline): SQVTM, ANQGSEA. CDR3 bases: TGCAGCGTGGCAACAGGGATTGAGCAGTTCTTC. Translated: CSVATGIEQFF.

This clonotype was recorded a few times. The chain couples TRBV20-1 to TRBJ1-6; weak D call: TRBD1 (5 bases). The CDR3 spans 14 residues. Trimming removed 1 base from V and 9 bases from J, with 13 bases in between. Germline CDR1 reads DFQATT; CDR2 reads SNEGSKA (reference sequence). The CDR3 spells CSARGRRGGSPLHF. The CDR3 DNA reads TGCAGTGCTAGAGGGCGCCGCGGGGGTTCACCCCTCCACTTT.

The rearrangement uses TRBV30 and TRBJ1-1; the match to TRBD1 covers 11 bases. The CDR3 totals 14 residues. Trimming at V came to 5 bases and at J to 1 base, leaving 3 bases not matched to a gene. Germline-derived CDR1 and CDR2 are GTSNPN and SVGIG (reference sequence). The CDR3 loop reads CAWGQGAQNTEAFF. CDR3 DNA sequence: TGTGCCTGGGGACAGGGGGCGCAGAACACTGAAGCTTTCTTT.

A few counts support this clonotype. The CDR3 spells CSVMGTNYEQYF. The CDR3 region has the DNA TGCAGCGTTATGGGAACGAACTACGAGCAGTACTTC. The genes are TRBV29-1 and TRBJ2-7, with unresolved D. CDR3 length equals 12 residues. Trimming left V 5 bases short and J 3 bases short, with 11 bases between. Germline V gene lookup returns CDR1 SQVTM and CDR2 ANQGSEA.

This clonotype was detected only a few times. The chain carries TRBV29-1 and TRBJ2-1; TRBD1 or TRBD2 may be the D gene (5 bases each). The germline V gene has CDR1 SQVTM and CDR2 ANQGSEA. CDR3 length: 15 amino acids. V was pared by 8 bases and J by 0 bases, with 17 bases between. The CDR3 reads CSPRGGDDSYNEQFF. CDR3 in DNA: TGCAGCCCCCGGGGCGGAGATGACTCCTACAATGAGCAGTTCTTC.

The J gene is TRBJ2-1, the V gene TRBV6-5; D call uncertain. Trimming removed 9 bases at V and 3 bases at J, with 6 bases between. Germline CDR1 and CDR2: MNHEY and SVGAGI. The CDR3 covers 11 residues. In DNA form, the CDR3 reads TGTGCCAGTGTGAACTACAATGAGCAGTTCTTC. It specifies CASVNYNEQFF.

This clonotype has a handful of counts. The rearrangement uses TRBV5-1 and TRBJ1-1, with 7 bases fitting TRBD1. Germline V gene data show CDR1 as SGHRS and CDR2 as YFSETQ. This CDR3 region has 13 residues. Unmatched junction bases numbered 6, after V lost 4 bases and J lost 6 bases. This CDR3 reads CASSVDREAEAFF. The CDR3 DNA is TGCGCCAGCAGCGTAGACAGGGAAGCTGAAGCTTTCTTT.